This TCR beta chain is drawn from a study of T-cell memory formation after mild COVID-19. Study overall: TCR clusters were mostly confined to one donor each.

Study results and caveats: Contracting CD8+ clones were enriched in EMRA, CD4+ mainly in CM and EM. Whether second-wave clones peaking at day 37 were SARS-CoV-2 specific went unconfirmed.

For this clonotype: The antigen remains undetermined.

The V gene lost 0 bases and the J gene lost 6 bases, with 0 bases spanning the gap. Germline V lookup: CDR1 MNHNY, CDR2 SVGAGI (reference sequence). The CDR3 has 11 residues. Constant-segment primers and 5'RACE yielded cDNA libraries for TCR alpha and TCR beta, each carrying sample barcodes and UMIs. TCRdb independently ran MiXCR on the 5' RACE reads; one entry per CDR3 protein. This table has 30,000 to 40,000 distinct CDR3 sequences, about 10% appearing once. The sequenced sample was PBMCs or a T cell subset sorted from them (not recorded which). The receptor's source is a man younger than 30 who had mild COVID-19 (a few samples of this study predate the infection). Cell type and time point are not known. J is TRBJ1-3 and V is TRBV6-6; no definite D call. The CDR3 region is CASSYSNTIYF. The CDR3 nucleotides read TGTGCCAGCAGTTACTCAAACACCATATATTTT.